The 31 T cell receptor beta chains reported below all come from one sample, sequenced in a study of blood T cell repertoires in COVID-19. Repertoires were generated with immunoSEQ multiplex PCR, while TCRdb's copy carries only in-frame clones and drops some. In the table there are 150,000 to 200,000 clones, around 85% of which are singletons. Sequenced: peripheral blood. These receptors originate from a man aged 55 to 70 with acute or convalescent COVID-19.

This sequence joins TRBV7-9 and TRBJ2-7; D is uncertain. Trimming left V 5 bases short and J 5 bases short, with 10 bases between. Germline V gene data show CDR1 as SEHNR and CDR2 as FQNEAQ (reference sequence). There are 12 residues in the CDR3. The CDR3 spells CASSRQTNEQYF. Written as DNA, the CDR3 is TGTGCCAGCAGCCGACAAACGAACGAGCAGTACTTC.

V usage is TRBV5-8 and J usage is TRBJ2-7, with 9 bases matching TRBD2. The V segment lost 4 bases and the J segment 8 bases; nucleotides outside the gene matches: 22. The CDR3 is made up of 18 amino acids. Germline assignment: CDR1 SGHTS and CDR2 YDEGEE. CDR3 loop: CASSPHPFSSGGSLQQYF. CDR3 nucleotide sequence: TGTGCCAGCAGCCCCCACCCCTTTAGTAGCGGGGGATCCCTTCAGCAGTACTTC.

This rearrangement joins TRBV2 to TRBJ2-7, with 9 bases that match TRBD2. CDR3 length: 14 amino acids. Trimming removed 8 bases from V and 3 bases from J; junction bases left unmatched: 8. Germline V CDR1 and CDR2: SNHLY, FYNNEI. As DNA, the CDR3 is TGTGCCAGCGGAGGGCTAGCGGGGTACTACGAGCAGTACTTC. Its translation: CASGGLAGYYEQYF.

This chain connects TRBV30 to TRBJ1-1, with a tentative D call TRBD1 (6 bases). CDR1 and CDR2 (germline): GTSNPN, SVGIG (reference sequence). CDR3 length: 14 residues. V was shortened by 0 bases and J by 5 bases, with 13 bases between the two germline ends. This CDR3 reads CAWSVHRAGTEAFF. The CDR3, as DNA: TGTGCCTGGAGTGTACACAGGGCAGGTACTGAAGCTTTCTTT.

This clone appeared a single time. The genes are TRBV30 and TRBJ1-3; D is undetermined. Germline CDR1 reads GTSNPN; CDR2 reads SVGIG (reference sequence). This CDR3 region has 12 residues. Trimming removed 5 bases at V and 2 bases at J, with 7 bases between. CDR3: CAWGKPGNTIYF. CDR3 DNA: TGTGCCTGGGGGAAGCCTGGAAACACCATATATTTT.

The rearrangement uses TRBV4-1 and TRBJ2-2; maybe TRBD2 (6 bases). CDR1 and CDR2 from the germline V gene are MGHRA and YSYEKL. The CDR3 has 14 residues. The V end lost 6 bases, the J end lost 6 bases, and 14 bases lay between the germline ends. DNA for the CDR3: TGCGCCAGCAGTCGCGGGGCGGGTTCCGGGGAGCTGTTTTTT. It translates to CASSRGAGSGELFF.

The chain uses TRBV2 and TRBJ2-2; 8 bases align to TRBD1. Germline loops: CDR1 SNHLY, CDR2 FYNNEI. V shed 6 bases and J 1 base; nucleotides not matched to a gene: 1. This CDR3 region has 14 residues. The CDR3 DNA reads as TGTGCCAGCAGACAGGGGGGGAACACCGGGGAGCTGTTTTTT. It codes for CASRQGGNTGELFF.

Concerning this clone: The identical CDR3 is also encoded by other nucleotide sequences in the sample. V is TRBV5-4 and J is TRBJ1-1; D ambiguous. Trimming cost V 0 bases and J 0 bases, with 6 bases left between them. Germline lookup yields CDR1 SGHNT and CDR2 YYREEE (reference sequence). The CDR3 runs to 14 residues. In DNA form, the CDR3 reads TGTGCCAGCAGCTTGGGACAAATGAACACTGAAGCTTTCTTT. It codes for CASSLGQMNTEAFF.

The chain recombines TRBV27 with TRBJ2-2; D is ambiguous. V shed 0 bases and J shed 4 bases, with 3 bases lying between them. The CDR3 is 13 residues long. Germline V gene sequence: CDR1 MNHEY, CDR2 SMNVEV (reference sequence). CDR3 in DNA: TGTGCCAGCAGTTTATCCGGCACCGGGGAGCTGTTTTTT. The encoded protein is CASSLSGTGELFF.

The CDR3 sequence is CASRNRDQPQHF. The CDR3 DNA follows: TGTGCCAGCAGGAACAGGGACCAGCCCCAGCATTTT. The J gene is TRBJ1-5, the V gene TRBV12-3 or TRBV12-4; perhaps TRBD1 as D (6 bases). Trimming pared 6 bases from V and 7 bases from J, leaving 10 bases between. The CDR3 sequence is 12 residues long.

This clone has just one count. This chain links TRBV30 with TRBJ1-3; D unclear. CDR3 length equals 13 residues. The germline V and J ends were trimmed by 4 bases and 0 bases, with 7 bases remaining between them. The V gene's germline CDR1 is GTSNPN and CDR2 SVGIG (reference sequence). The CDR3 region has the DNA TGTGCCTGGACCCAGAACTCTGGAAACACCATATATTTT. It codes for CAWTQNSGNTIYF.

This chain joins TRBV4-1 and TRBJ1-6; D is uncertain. CDR1 and CDR2 (germline): MGHRA, YSYEKL. V was pared by 1 base and J by 10 bases, with 8 bases between. This CDR3 region has 13 residues. For the CDR3, the DNA is TGCGCCAGCAGCCAAGCGGGAGGCTCACCCCTCCACTTT. It yields the protein CASSQAGGSPLHF.

The chain joins TRBV5-1 to TRBJ1-2; TRBD1 might be the D (5 bases). The CDR3 sequence is 13 residues long. V dropped 2 bases and J dropped 6 bases, with 11 bases sitting between them. Germline CDR1 reads SGHRS; CDR2 reads YFSETQ. CDR3 sequence: CASSFEQGNGYTF. The CDR3 DNA is TGCGCCAGCAGCTTTGAGCAGGGAAATGGCTACACCTTC.

This rearrangement joins TRBV6-5 to TRBJ1-5; D is possibly TRBD1 (6 bases). The CDR3 has 14 residues. The V end lost 10 bases, the J end lost 6 bases, and 19 bases lay between the germline ends. Germline V gives CDR1 MNHEY, CDR2 SVGAGI. This chain's CDR3 is CAIGKTGIAQPQHF. The CDR3 DNA is TGTGCCATCGGAAAAACAGGGATTGCTCAGCCCCAGCATTTT.

V usage is TRBV3-1 (or the pseudogene TRBV3-2) and J usage is TRBJ2-3, with a weak D call TRBD2 (6 bases). The CDR3 extends over 13 amino acids. Trimming pared 4 bases from V and 5 bases from J, leaving 10 bases between. CDR1 and CDR2 (germline): LGHDT, YNNKEL (reference sequence). CDR3 protein: CASSPAGGDTQYF. The CDR3 nucleotides are TGTGCCAGCAGCCCTGCCGGGGGAGATACGCAGTATTTT.

The chain employs TRBV19 and TRBJ1-5, with a tentative D call TRBD1 (6 bases). V was cut by 7 bases and J by 4 bases, with 23 bases left in between. Germline lookup yields CDR1 LNHDA and CDR2 SQIVND (reference sequence). This CDR3 has 17 residues. The CDR3 region is CASIGIRGGATNQPQHF. The CDR3 DNA sequence: TGTGCCAGTATAGGGATTAGGGGGGGCGCAACTAATCAGCCCCAGCATTTT.

As DNA, the CDR3 is TGTGCCAGTAGTAGAACAGGGGCTGGGGCCAACGTCCTGACTTTC. Its protein is CASSRTGAGANVLTF. The chain is built from TRBV19 and TRBJ2-6; 7 bases match TRBD1. Trimming took 4 bases from V and 2 from J; bases not matched to a gene: 2. The CDR3 runs to 15 residues. CDR1 is LNHDA, CDR2 SQIVND, per germline (reference sequence).

The J gene is TRBJ1-2, the V gene TRBV12-3 or TRBV12-4; D is unresolved. The CDR3 is made up of 13 amino acids. V lost 3 bases and J 8 bases, leaving 13 bases between the germline ends. CDR3 coding DNA: TGTGCCAGCAGTTTCCCCCCAACACGAGGCTACACCTTC. Its translation is CASSFPPTRGYTF.

V is TRBV11-2 and J is TRBJ1-4; 9 bases fit TRBD1. Germline CDR1 and CDR2: SGHAT and FQNNGV. The V and J ends lost 6 bases and 3 bases, in that order; junction bases with no gene match: 14. The CDR3 totals 18 residues. The CDR3 spells CASSSLPGQGSSNEKLFF. CDR3 bases: TGTGCCAGCAGTTCCCTCCCGGGACAGGGTAGTTCTAATGAAAAACTGTTTTTT.

The chain recombines TRBV19 with TRBJ1-1; D unclear. Looked up from germline, CDR1 is LNHDA and CDR2 is SQIVND (reference sequence). The CDR3 has 11 residues. Trimming took off 10 bases at V and 1 base at J, with 7 bases between the two ends. CDR3 DNA: TGTGCCATTCGGGGGAACACTGAAGCTTTCTTT. This codes for CAIRGNTEAFF.

CDR3 bases: TGTGCCAGCAGCTTCGACAGGGCTGGGGCCAACGTCCTGACTTTC. Its translation: CASSFDRAGANVLTF. The genes are TRBV2 and TRBJ2-6; 7 bases agree with TRBD1. The CDR3 is made up of 15 amino acids. Germline values: CDR1 SNHLY, CDR2 FYNNEI. V shed 6 bases and J 2 bases; nucleotides not matched to a gene: 4.

This chain connects TRBV25-1 to TRBJ2-7; D possibly corresponds to TRBD1 (6 bases). Trimming took off 3 bases at V and 0 bases at J, with 9 bases between the two ends. The germline CDR1 and CDR2 sequences are MGHDK and SYGVNS. The CDR3 extends over 14 amino acids. The CDR3 DNA sequence: TGTGCCAGCAGTGACCAGGGGAGCTCCTACGAGCAGTACTTC. Amino acid sequence: CASSDQGSSYEQYF.

The chain links TRBV5-1 to TRBJ2-5; tentative D call: TRBD1 (5 bases). CDR1 is SGHRS, CDR2 YFSETQ, per germline. Trimming removed 4 bases from V and 8 bases from J, with 21 bases in between. The CDR3 has 15 residues. The CDR3 sequence: CASSPLTETKRTQYF. For the CDR3, the DNA is TGCGCCAGCAGCCCCTTGACAGAAACCAAGAGAACCCAGTACTTC.

The CDR3 spells CATSRGGGTYTDTQYF. The DNA of the CDR3 is TGTGCCACCAGCAGAGGAGGAGGGACTTACACAGATACGCAGTATTTT. The chain joins TRBV15 to TRBJ2-3, with D maybe TRBD2 (6 bases). From germline, CDR1 is LNHNV and CDR2 YYDKDF (reference sequence). Deletions cut 1 base from V and 2 bases from J, with 13 bases between. The CDR3 is 16 residues long. The whole variable domain, filled in from reference TRBV15 and TRBJ2-3, reads DAMVIQNPRYQVTQFGKPVTLSCSQTLNHNVMYWYQQKSSQAPKLLFHYYDKDFNNEADTPDNFQSRRPNTSFCFLDIRSPGLGDTAMYLCATSRGGGTYTDTQYFGPGTRLTVL.

This clone was recorded a few times. The gene calls are TRBV5-1 and TRBJ1-2; D is possibly TRBD1 (5 bases). V gave up 6 bases and J gave up 2 bases, with 20 bases separating them. The CDR3 has 16 residues. Per germline, CDR1 SGHRS and CDR2 YFSETQ. The chain's CDR3 is CASKSVSFPGNYGYTF. For the CDR3, the DNA is TGCGCCAGCAAGAGTGTTAGTTTTCCAGGGAACTATGGCTACACCTTC.

This chain links TRBV7-3 with TRBJ2-3; no firm D call. The V gene lost 3 bases and the J gene lost 0 bases, with 10 bases spanning the gap. Germline lookup yields CDR1 SGHTA and CDR2 FQGTGA. The CDR3 extends over 15 amino acids. CDR3 region: CASSFGGASTDTQYF. For the CDR3, the DNA is TGTGCCAGCAGCTTTGGCGGTGCTAGCACAGATACGCAGTATTTT.

The CDR3 nucleotides are TGTGCCAGCAGTCCGACGGGGACTAGCGGTGAGCAGTTCTTC. Amino acids: CASSPTGTSGEQFF. The V gene is TRBV6-5, the J gene TRBJ2-1, with 11 bases fitting TRBD2. V shed 5 bases and J 9 bases; nucleotides not matched to a gene: 6. Germline V gene data show CDR1 as MNHEY and CDR2 as SVGAGI. This CDR3 is 14 amino acids long.

This rearrangement joins TRBV19 to TRBJ2-1; TRBD1 matches 7 bases. Losses at the gene ends were 6 bases for V and 8 bases for J; bases not matched to a gene: 16. This CDR3 is built from 16 residues. Germline V gene lookup returns CDR1 LNHDA and CDR2 SQIVND (reference sequence). CDR3 in amino acids: CASSPRTGYTAHEQFF. The CDR3 DNA sequence: TGTGCCAGTAGCCCTAGGACAGGCTATACTGCACATGAGCAGTTCTTC.

V gene TRBV9 combines with J gene TRBJ2-2, with a tentative D call TRBD2 (5 bases). Germline values: CDR1 SGDLS, CDR2 YYNGEE. V dropped 0 bases and J dropped 6 bases, with 9 bases sitting between them. CDR3 length equals 14 residues. The CDR3 sequence is CASSVEIAPGELFF. The CDR3 bases are TGTGCCAGCAGCGTAGAAATAGCGCCCGGGGAGCTGTTTTTT.

The chain combines TRBV10-3 with TRBJ1-1, with D uncertain. V was trimmed by 7 bases and J by 7 bases, leaving 16 bases between them. In germline, CDR1 is ENHRY, CDR2 SYGVKD. This CDR3 contains 13 residues. This chain's CDR3 is CAITPQSNYEAFF. In DNA form, the CDR3 reads TGTGCCATCACGCCACAGTCCAATTATGAAGCTTTCTTT.

V usage is TRBV5-1 and J usage is TRBJ2-7, with TRBD1 identical over 8 bases. J gave up 2 bases and V 2 bases, and 6 bases lay outside the gene matches. The CDR3 length is 15 residues. Germline CDR1 SGHRS, CDR2 YFSETQ. The CDR3: CASSLTGGSAYEQYF. The CDR3 DNA sequence: TGCGCCAGCAGCTTAACAGGGGGTAGCGCCTACGAGCAGTACTTC. Complete variable domain (other parts from reference TRBV5-1 and TRBJ2-7): KAGVTQTPRYLIKTRGQQVTLSCSPISGHRSVSWYQQTPGQGLQFLFEYFSETQRNKGNFPGRFSGRQFSNSRSEMNVSTLELGDSALYLCASSLTGGSAYEQYFGPGTRLTVT.